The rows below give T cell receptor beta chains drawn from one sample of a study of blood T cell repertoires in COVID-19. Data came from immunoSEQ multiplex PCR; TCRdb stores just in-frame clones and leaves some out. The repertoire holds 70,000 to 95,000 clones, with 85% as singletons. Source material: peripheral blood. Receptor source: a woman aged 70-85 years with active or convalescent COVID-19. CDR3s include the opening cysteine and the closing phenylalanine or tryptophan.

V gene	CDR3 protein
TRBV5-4	CASSLGGTGGVYGYTF
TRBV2	CASSEPLTGADIQYF
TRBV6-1	CASSEDGRGILGYTF
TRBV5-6	CASSTGVNEQFF
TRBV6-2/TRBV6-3	CASSLTTGTEAFF
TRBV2	CASSGPLQETQYF
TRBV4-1	CASSQDYRNRGDYGYTF
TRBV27	CASSSPSRDREDTQYF
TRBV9	CASSATSSLDTQYF
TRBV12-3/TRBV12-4	CASSLDTDQPQHF
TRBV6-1	CASRLSGQGESGYTF
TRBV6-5	CASSQGFFNEKLFF
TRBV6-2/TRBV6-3	CASSYALTNTEAFF
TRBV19	CASSMGGQTSNQPQHF
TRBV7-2	CASRRRGSGGARETQYF
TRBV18	CASSPPEGLETQYF
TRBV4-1	CASWDKKLFF
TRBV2	CASSERTGYEKLFF
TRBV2	CASSEALRGRGGEQYF
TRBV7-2	CASSLLDRGWEQYF
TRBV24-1	CATSDSSVNEQFF
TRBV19	CASSIEAGPSYEQYF
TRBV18	CASSPRTENSPLHF
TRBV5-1	CASSLDPGYEQYF
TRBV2	CASSLRGGYGDTQYF
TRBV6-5	CASRDTGTETQYF
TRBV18	CASSPWTGSNEQFF
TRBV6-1	CASSEYRTGYGYTF
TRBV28	CASRLGGTEAFF
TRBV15	CATRPTSGGPSTDTQYF
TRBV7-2	CASSPGGDSGNTIYF
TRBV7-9	CASSLEGQGRGYTF
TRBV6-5	CATYSGTAKYNEQFF
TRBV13	CASSLTPGELFF
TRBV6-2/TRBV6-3	CASSYRFKAGDQPQHF
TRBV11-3	CASSAGQGQAFF
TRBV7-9	CASSLDGTGFGYTF
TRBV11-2	CASSLGGQGIAEAFF
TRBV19	CASTENGVNTEAFF
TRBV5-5	CASSLELGTGVYHSPLHF
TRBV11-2	CASSPSPRNTEAFF
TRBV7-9	CASSPWTGGAKTEAFF
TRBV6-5	CASSDRGFGNTIYF
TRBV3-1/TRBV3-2	CASSPSRTSGDSYEQYF
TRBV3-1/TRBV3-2	CASSQRGKDTQYF
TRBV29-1	CSVSTGGWDTEAFF
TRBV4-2	CASSPKLAGYGYTF
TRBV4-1	CASSLARTGLPTEAFF
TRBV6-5	CASSSPSLAYGYTF